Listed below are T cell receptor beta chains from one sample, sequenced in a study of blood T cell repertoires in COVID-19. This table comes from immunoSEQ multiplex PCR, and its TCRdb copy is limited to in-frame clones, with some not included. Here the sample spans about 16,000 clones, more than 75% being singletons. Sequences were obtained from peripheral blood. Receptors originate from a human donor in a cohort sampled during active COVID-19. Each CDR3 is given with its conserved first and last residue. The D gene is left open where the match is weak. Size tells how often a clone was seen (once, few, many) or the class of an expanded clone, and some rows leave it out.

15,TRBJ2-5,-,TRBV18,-,CASSPQRQLQETQYF,TGTGCCAGCTCACCTCAAAGACAGCTCCAAGAGACCCAGTACTTC
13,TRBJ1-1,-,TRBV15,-,CATSLTGNTEAFF,TGTGCCACCAGCCTGACGGGAAACACTGAAGCTTTCTTT
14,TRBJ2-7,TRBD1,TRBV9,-,CASSPTQGSYEQYF,TGTGCCAGCAGCCCTACACAGGGGAGCTACGAGCAGTACTTC
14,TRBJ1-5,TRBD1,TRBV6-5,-,CASSSDRANQPQHF,TGTGCCAGCAGCTCAGACAGGGCAAATCAGCCCCAGCATTTT
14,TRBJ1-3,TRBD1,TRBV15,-,CATSPTGAGNTIYF,TGTGCCACCAGCCCAACAGGGGCTGGAAACACCATATATTTT
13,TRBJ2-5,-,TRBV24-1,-,CAMSRGIGKTQYF,TGTGCAATGAGCAGAGGGATAGGTAAGACCCAGTACTTC
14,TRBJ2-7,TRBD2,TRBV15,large,CATSVSGGANEQYF,TGTGCCACCAGCGTAAGCGGGGGGGCCAACGAGCAGTACTTC
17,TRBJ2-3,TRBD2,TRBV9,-,CASSPLAGVASTDTQYF,TGTGCCAGCAGCCCCCTAGCGGGGGTTGCTAGCACAGATACGCAGTATTTT
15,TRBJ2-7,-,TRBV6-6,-,CASSYSNRLTYEQYF,TGTGCCAGCAGTTACTCTAACAGGCTCACCTACGAGCAGTACTTC
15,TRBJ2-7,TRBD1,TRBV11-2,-,CASSLGQGDLYEQYF,TGTGCCAGCAGCTTAGGGCAGGGGGACCTCTACGAGCAGTACTTC
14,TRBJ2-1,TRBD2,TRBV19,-,CASSTRLAGYEQFF,TGTGCCAGTAGTACCCGACTAGCGGGGTATGAGCAGTTCTTC
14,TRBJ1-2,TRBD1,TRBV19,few,CASQQQTGNYGYTF,TGTGCCAGTCAACAACAGACAGGGAACTATGGCTACACCTTC
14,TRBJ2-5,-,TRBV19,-,CASSISTGQETQYF,TGTGCCAGTAGTATTAGTACGGGACAAGAGACCCAGTACTTC
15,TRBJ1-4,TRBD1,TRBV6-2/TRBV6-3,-,CASSWTGATNEKLFF,TGTGCCAGCAGCTGGACAGGGGCAACTAATGAAAAACTGTTTTTT
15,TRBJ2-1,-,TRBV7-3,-,CASSLQGIPYNEQFF,TGTGCCAGCAGCTTACAGGGTATCCCTTACAATGAGCAGTTCTTC
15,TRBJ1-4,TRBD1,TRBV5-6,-,CASSPQGVSNEKLFF,TGTGCCAGCAGCCCCCAGGGGGTGTCTAATGAAAAACTGTTTTTT
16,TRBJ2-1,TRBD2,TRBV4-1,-,CASSQEGVAGENEQFF,TGCGCCAGCAGCCAAGAAGGCGTAGCGGGGGAAAATGAGCAGTTCTTC
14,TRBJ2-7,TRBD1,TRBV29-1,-,CSVEDYRGTYEQYF,TGCAGCGTTGAAGACTACAGGGGGACCTACGAGCAGTACTTC
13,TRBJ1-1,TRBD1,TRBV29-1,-,CSALGTGRRGAFF,TGCAGCGCCCTTGGGACAGGGAGGAGAGGAGCTTTCTTT
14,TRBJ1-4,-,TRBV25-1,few,CASSEFTGTEKLFF,TGTGCCAGCAGTGAATTTACAGGCACTGAAAAACTGTTTTTT
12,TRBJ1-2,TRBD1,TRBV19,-,CASSITPGQGAF,TGTGCCAGTAGTATAACCCCGGGACAGGGAGCCTTC
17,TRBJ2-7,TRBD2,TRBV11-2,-,CASRFGTSGWSSYEQYF,TGTGCCAGCAGATTCGGGACTAGCGGGTGGAGCTCCTACGAGCAGTACTTC
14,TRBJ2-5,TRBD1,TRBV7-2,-,CASSRDRGRDTQYF,TGTGCCAGCAGTCGGGACAGGGGGCGCGATACCCAGTACTTC
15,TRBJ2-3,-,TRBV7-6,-,CASSPRRALTDTQYF,TGTGCCAGCAGCCCTCGCAGGGCCCTCACAGATACGCAGTATTTT
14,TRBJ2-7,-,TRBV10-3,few,CAISESSGGHEQYF,TGTGCCATCAGTGAGTCTTCGGGGGGCCACGAGCAGTACTTC
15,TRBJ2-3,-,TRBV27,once,CASSFQTGITDTQYF,TGTGCCAGCAGTTTCCAAACGGGGATAACAGATACGCAGTATTTT
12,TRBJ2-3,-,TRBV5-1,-,CASREAGDTQYF,TGCGCCAGCAGGGAGGCTGGAGATACGCAGTATTTT
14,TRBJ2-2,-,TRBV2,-,CASSSRVNTGELFF,TGTGCCAGCAGTAGTCGAGTGAACACCGGGGAGCTGTTTTTT
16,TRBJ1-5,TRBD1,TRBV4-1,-,CASSHLDRGRNQPQHF,TGCGCCAGCAGCCACCTCGACAGGGGGAGAAATCAGCCCCAGCATTTT